What follows describes a single T cell receptor beta chain. This sample was taken from a study of blood T cell repertoires in COVID-19. Study-level background: Samples of COVID-19 (acute and convalescent) were obtained from the United States, Italy and Spain.

Data came from immunoSEQ multiplex PCR; TCRdb stores just in-frame clones and leaves some out. Of about 210,000 clones listed, around four fifths are singletons. V was pared by 5 bases and J by 4 bases, with 6 bases between. The CDR3 sequence is 12 residues long. Germline assignment: CDR1 SGHTA and CDR2 FQGNSA. J is TRBJ2-1 and V is TRBV7-2; D is undetermined. The TCR originated in a woman in her 50s with active or convalescent COVID-19. The specimen was peripheral blood. CDR3 DNA: TGTGCCAGCAGCCCCAGATACAATGAGCAGTTCTTC. Its protein product is CASSPRYNEQFF.